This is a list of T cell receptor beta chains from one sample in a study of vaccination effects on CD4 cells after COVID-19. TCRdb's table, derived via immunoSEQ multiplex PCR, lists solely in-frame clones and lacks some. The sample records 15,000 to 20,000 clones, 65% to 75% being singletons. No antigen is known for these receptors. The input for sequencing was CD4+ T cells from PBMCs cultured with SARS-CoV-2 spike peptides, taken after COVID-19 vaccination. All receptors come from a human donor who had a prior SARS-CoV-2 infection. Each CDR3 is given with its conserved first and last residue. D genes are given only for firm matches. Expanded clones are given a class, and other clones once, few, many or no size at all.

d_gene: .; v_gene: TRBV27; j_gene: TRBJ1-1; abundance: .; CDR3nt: TGTGCCAGCAGTCTGAGGGCCCAGGATTTTACTGAAGCTTTCTTT; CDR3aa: CASSLRAQDFTEAFF
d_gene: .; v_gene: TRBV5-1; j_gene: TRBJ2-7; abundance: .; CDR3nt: TGCGCCAGCAGCCCAACCCTCGGTGAGGTAGAGCAGTACTTC; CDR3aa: CASSPTLGEVEQYF
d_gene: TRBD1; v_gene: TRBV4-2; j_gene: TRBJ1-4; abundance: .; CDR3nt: TGTGCCAGCAGCCAAGGGACAGGGGGCGCGAGTGAAAAACTGTTTTTT; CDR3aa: CASSQGTGGASEKLFF
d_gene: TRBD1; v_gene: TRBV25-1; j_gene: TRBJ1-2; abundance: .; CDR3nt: TGTGCCAGCAGTGGGGCCGGGACAGGGTTGGGTTACTTC; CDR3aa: CASSGAGTGLGYF
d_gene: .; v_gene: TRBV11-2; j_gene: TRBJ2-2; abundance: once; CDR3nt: TGTGCCAGCAGCTGGGACCCGGATCCCGGGGAGCTGTTTTTT; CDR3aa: CASSWDPDPGELFF
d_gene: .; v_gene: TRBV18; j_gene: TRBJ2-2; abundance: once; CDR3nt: TGTGCCAGCTCACTCCAGCAGGAGTCTCCCGGGGAGCTGTTTTTT; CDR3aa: CASSLQQESPGELFF
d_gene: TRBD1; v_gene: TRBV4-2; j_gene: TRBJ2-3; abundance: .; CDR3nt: TGTGCCAGCAGCCGAGTTAGACAGGGGCAGGGAGATACGCAGTATTTT; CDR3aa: CASSRVRQGQGDTQYF
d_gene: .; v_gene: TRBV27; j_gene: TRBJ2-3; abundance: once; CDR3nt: TGTGCCAGCAGTTTATTGACGATGGGACTTGGGGCAGATACGCAGTATTTT; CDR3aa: CASSLLTMGLGADTQYF
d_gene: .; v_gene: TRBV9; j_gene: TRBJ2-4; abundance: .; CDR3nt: TGTGCCAGCAGCGCGGGGGGCGGGATAGCCAAAAACATTCAGTACTTC; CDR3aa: CASSAGGGIAKNIQYF
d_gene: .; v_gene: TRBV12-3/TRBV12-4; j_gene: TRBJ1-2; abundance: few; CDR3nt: TGTGCCAGCAGTTTCAGACCCGTGGGCTACACCTTC; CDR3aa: CASSFRPVGYTF
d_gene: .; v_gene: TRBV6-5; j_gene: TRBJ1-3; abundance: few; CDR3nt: TGTGCCAGCAGCAGTGACAGGCGCTCTGGAAACACCATATATTTT; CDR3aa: CASSSDRRSGNTIYF
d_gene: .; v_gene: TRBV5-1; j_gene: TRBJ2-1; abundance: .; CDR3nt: TGCGCCAGCAGCTCGGACCCTCGGGCTGGACGGAATGAGCAGTTCTTC; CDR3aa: CASSSDPRAGRNEQFF
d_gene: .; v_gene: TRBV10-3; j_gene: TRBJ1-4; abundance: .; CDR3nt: TGTGCCATCAGTGAGTTTTTAAACGAAAAACTGTTTTTT; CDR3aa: CAISEFLNEKLFF
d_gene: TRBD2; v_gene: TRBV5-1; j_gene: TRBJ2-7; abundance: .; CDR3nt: TGCGCCAGCAGCTTGTCTAGCGGGAGGGCCGGGGAGCAGTACTTC; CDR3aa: CASSLSSGRAGEQYF
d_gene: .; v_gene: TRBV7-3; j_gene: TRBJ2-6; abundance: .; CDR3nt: TGTGCCAGCAGCCAAGGACTTTCTGGGGCCAACGTCCTGACTTTC; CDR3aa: CASSQGLSGANVLTF
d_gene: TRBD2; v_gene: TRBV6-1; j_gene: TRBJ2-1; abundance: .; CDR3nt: TGTGCCAGCAGTGGAACGCTAGCGGGACACTACAATGAGCAGTTCTTC; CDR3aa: CASSGTLAGHYNEQFF
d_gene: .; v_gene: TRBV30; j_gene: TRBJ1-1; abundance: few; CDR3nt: TGTGCCTGGAGTGCCACGGACAGTTACACTGAAGCTTTCTTT; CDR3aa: CAWSATDSYTEAFF
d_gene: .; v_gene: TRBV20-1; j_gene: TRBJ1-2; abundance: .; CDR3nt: TGCAGTGCCCAAAGTGCCTATGGCTACACCTTC; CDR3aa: CSAQSAYGYTF
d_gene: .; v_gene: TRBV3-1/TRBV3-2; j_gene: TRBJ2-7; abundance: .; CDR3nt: TGTGCCAGCAGCCAAGCGGGGAGGACCCCCCTCTACGAGCAGTACTTC; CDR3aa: CASSQAGRTPLYEQYF
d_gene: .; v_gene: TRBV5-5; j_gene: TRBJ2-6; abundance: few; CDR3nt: TGTGCCAGCAGCTTCTCAAGGTCTGGGGCCAACGTCCTGACTTTC; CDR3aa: CASSFSRSGANVLTF
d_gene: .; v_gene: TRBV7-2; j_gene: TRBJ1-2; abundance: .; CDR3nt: TGTGCCAGCAGCCCATTCAACTATGGCTACACCTTC; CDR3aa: CASSPFNYGYTF
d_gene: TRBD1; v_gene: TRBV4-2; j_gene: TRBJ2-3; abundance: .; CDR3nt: TGTGCCAGCAGCCAGAGGAGGACAGGGGACTCGTCTAGCACAGATACGCAGTATTTT; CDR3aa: CASSQRRTGDSSSTDTQYF
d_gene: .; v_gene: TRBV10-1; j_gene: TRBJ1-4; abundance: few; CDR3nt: TGCGCCATTCGACAGTTTGAAAAACTGTTTTTT; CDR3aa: CAIRQFEKLFF
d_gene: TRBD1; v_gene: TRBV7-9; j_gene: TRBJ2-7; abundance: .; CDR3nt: TGTGCCAGCAGCTGGTACAGGGGGCTCTCCTACGAGCAGTACTTC; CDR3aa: CASSWYRGLSYEQYF
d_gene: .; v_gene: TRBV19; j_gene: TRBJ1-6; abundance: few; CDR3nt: TGTGCCAGTAGTATGAGTAGTTCACCCCTCCACTTT; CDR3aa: CASSMSSSPLHF